This T cell receptor beta chain emerged from a study of T-cell memory formation after mild COVID-19 (dated by TCRdb to about 2021). For the study in its entirety: TCR sequence clusters from the two donors were found to be largely donor specific. Longitudinal TCRalpha and TCRbeta repertoire sequencing tracked T-cell clones expanding and contracting after mild COVID-19 in a couple of donors. Two young, previously healthy adult volunteers, one female and one male, were included in the cohort.

This clonotype was observed a handful of times. What this receptor recognizes is not known. The input lacks base qualities; no much larger clone sits a single base away. Sequenced using an Illumina NovaSeq 6000. TCRalpha and TCRbeta cDNA libraries were built by 5'RACE with constant-segment primers, adding sample barcodes and unique molecular identifiers. Trizol reagent was used to extract RNA from every sample. The libraries were amplified in two PCR steps, and the second step added a second sample barcode and Illumina TruSeq adapters. The libraries were sequenced on an Illumina NovaSeq using 2 x 150 bp paired-end reads. The study's own analysis went as follows. Reads were demultiplexed and collapsed into UMI-guided consensus sequences with migec v1.2.7. Using mixcr v2.1.11, the UMI consensuses were aligned to TRA and TRB V and J templates and assembled into clonotypes. Expanded or contracted clonotypes were those called significant by both edgeR and NoisET, with noise models trained on biological replicates. For edgeR calls, a false discovery rate-adjusted p below 0.01 and a log2 fold-change threshold of 1 were applied. As an exploratory analysis of dynamics, max-normalized trajectories of the 1000 most abundant clonotypes were examined by PCA with hierarchical clustering. The CD4 or CD8 phenotype of responding clones was assigned using the separately sequenced CD4+ and CD8+ repertoires. Using fastp trimming at Q25 and MiXCR clonotype assembly, TCRdb reanalyzed the public sequencing data and kept in-frame beta chains. Each entry merges the rows of one CDR3 protein and shows their most common DNA and genes. What appears here as the V and J calls and clone size reflects TCRdb's work, not the paper's. Across this sample there are 200,000 to 300,000 distinct CDR3 sequences, with around 17% seen only once. The top ten clonotypes cover around 23% of the sample.

Ficoll-Paque density gradient centrifugation was used to isolate PBMCs. Trimming costs V 2 bases and J 3 bases, and their ends lie 13 bases apart. The CDR3, cysteine through phenylalanine, is 15 amino acids long. The CDR3 DNA has 45 bases and is translated from base 1. Sequences MNHEY (CDR1) and SVGEGT (CDR2) are obtained from the germline V gene. Study-wide conclusions, independent of this receptor: Whether the second-wave clones peaking on day 37 were SARS-CoV-2 specific was not confirmed. Contracting CD4+ clones turned up mainly in the CM and EM memory subsets, whereas EMRA was where CD8+ clones were enriched. Some responding clones were detected in pre-infection memory, suggesting pre-existing cross-reactive memory T cells joined the SARS-CoV-2 response. The study included only a couple of mild cases, and larger cohorts that include severe cases with pre-infection samples were judged to be necessary. Balanced CD4/CD8 phenotypes were observed for clones contracting from day 15 to 85, whereas a bias towards CD4+ was observed for a second wave of clones expanding from day 15 to 37.

The sequenced sample was PBMCs or a T cell subset sorted from them (not recorded which). The source of this sequence is a man in his late teens or twenties who had mild COVID-19 (a few samples of this study predate the infection). The sample titles of this study are shuffled in the database, so cell type and time point are left out; the donor was told from shared clones. The rearranged chain carries TRBV6-2 or TRBV6-3 and TRBJ1-1; no D gene call is confident. The nucleotide sequence reads TGTGCCAGCAGTTACGATCGGGAGTTGGACACTGAAGCTTTCTTT. The translation is CASSYDRELDTEAFF.